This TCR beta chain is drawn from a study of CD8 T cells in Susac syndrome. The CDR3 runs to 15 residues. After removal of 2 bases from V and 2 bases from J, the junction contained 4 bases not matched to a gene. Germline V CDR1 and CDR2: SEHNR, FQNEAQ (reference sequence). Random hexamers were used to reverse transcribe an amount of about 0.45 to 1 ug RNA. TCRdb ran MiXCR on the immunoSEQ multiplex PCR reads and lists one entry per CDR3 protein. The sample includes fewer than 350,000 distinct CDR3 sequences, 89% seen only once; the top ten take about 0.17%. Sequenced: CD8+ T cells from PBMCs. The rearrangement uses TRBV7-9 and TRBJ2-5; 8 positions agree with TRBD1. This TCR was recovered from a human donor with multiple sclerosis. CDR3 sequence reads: CASSLPWTGQETQYF. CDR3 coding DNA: TGTGCCAGCAGCTTACCTTGGACAGGGCAAGAGACCCAGTACTTC.